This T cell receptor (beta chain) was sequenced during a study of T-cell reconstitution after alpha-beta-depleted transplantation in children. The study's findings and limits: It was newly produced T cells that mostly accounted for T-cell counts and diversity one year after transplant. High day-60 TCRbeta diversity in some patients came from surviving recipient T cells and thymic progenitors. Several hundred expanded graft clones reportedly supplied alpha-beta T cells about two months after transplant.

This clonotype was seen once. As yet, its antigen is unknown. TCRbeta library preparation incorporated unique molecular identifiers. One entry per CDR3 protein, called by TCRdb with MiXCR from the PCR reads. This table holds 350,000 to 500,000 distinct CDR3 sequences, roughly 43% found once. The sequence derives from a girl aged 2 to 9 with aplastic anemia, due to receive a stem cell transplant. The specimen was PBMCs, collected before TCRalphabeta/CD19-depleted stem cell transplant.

For the CDR3, the DNA is TGTGCCAGCAGCCCATGGGACAGGGGAGGTTCGACCCAGTACTTC. This sequence encodes CASSPWDRGGSTQYF. V is TRBV7-9 and J is TRBJ2-5; the match to TRBD1 covers 10 bases. J gave up 7 bases and V 5 bases, and 10 bases lay outside the gene matches. Germline CDR1 and CDR2: SEHNR and FQNEAQ (reference sequence). CDR3 length: 15 residues.